The 22 T cell receptor beta chains listed next were all sequenced from one sample in a study of CD8 T cells in ankylosing spondylitis. A single record per CDR3 protein comes from TCRdb applying MiXCR to the 5' RACE reads. The sample shows about 220,000 distinct CDR3 sequences, approximately 24% of them seen only once. What was sequenced was blood, either unsorted or a sorted T cell fraction (not recorded which). These receptors came from a male donor with ankylosing spondylitis or in good health (not recorded which).

This clonotype has ten or more counts. DNA for the CDR3: TGCAGTGCTAGCTTGGGTACTGGCGAGCAGTTCTTC. It codes for CSASLGTGEQFF. The V gene is TRBV20-1, the J gene TRBJ2-1, with no clear D. The germline V and J ends were trimmed by 3 bases and 10 bases, with 13 bases remaining between them. The V gene's germline CDR1 is DFQATT and CDR2 SNEGSKA (reference sequence). The CDR3 runs 12 residues.

This clonotype was observed at least ten times. The chain joins TRBV29-1 to TRBJ2-1; possible D gene TRBD2, 5 bases. V lost 7 bases and J lost 7, with 17 bases in between. The germline V gene has CDR1 SQVTM and CDR2 ANQGSEA. This CDR3 has 13 residues. The DNA of the CDR3 is TGCAGCGCTGTCGGTATGGAGGTTAATGAGCAGTTCTTC. Translated, it gives CSAVGMEVNEQFF.

This chain uses TRBV10-3 with TRBJ2-7; D might be TRBD1 (6 bases). Trimming stripped 6 bases from V and 3 bases from J, with 9 bases between. The CDR3 runs 12 residues. Germline V gene data show CDR1 as ENHRY and CDR2 as SYGVKD. The CDR3 here is CAIRATGYEQYF. As DNA, the CDR3 is TGTGCCATCAGAGCGACAGGCTACGAGCAGTACTTC.

The sample holds many counts of this clonotype. The chain is built from TRBV27 and TRBJ1-1, with 7 positions matching TRBD1. V dropped 3 bases and J dropped 7; count of bases not matched to a gene: 2. This CDR3 has 12 amino acids. Per the germline V gene, CDR1 is MNHEY and CDR2 is SMNVEV (reference sequence). CDR3 loop: CASSFRGGEAFF. CDR3 nucleotides: TGTGCCAGCAGTTTCAGGGGGGGTGAAGCTTTCTTT.

The table lists this clonotype with many counts. This chain uses TRBV4-1 with TRBJ1-2; 7 nucleotides align to TRBD1. This CDR3 has 16 amino acids. The junction had 14 bases not matched to a gene; V was cut back by 2 bases and J by 8 bases. CDR1 is MGHRA, CDR2 YSYEKL, per germline. The CDR3 here is CASSQNGLGSTGGYTF. CDR3 coding DNA: TGCGCCAGCAGCCAAAACGGCTTGGGGTCGACAGGGGGCTACACCTTC.

This clonotype has only a few counts. This rearrangement joins TRBV7-2 to TRBJ2-5; D is ambiguous. Trimming took off 5 bases at V and 2 bases at J, with 15 bases between the two ends. CDR3 length equals 15 residues. The germline gives CDR1 SGHTA, CDR2 FQGNSA. CDR3 nucleotides: TGTGCCAGCAGCGCTTGGGCGGCGAATCAAGAGACCCAGTACTTC. The encoded protein is CASSAWAANQETQYF.

A few counts support this clonotype. The V gene is TRBV29-1, the J gene TRBJ2-2; the D is unclear. Trimming pared 4 bases from V and 4 bases from J, leaving 4 bases between. The CDR3 runs 11 residues. Germline loops: CDR1 SQVTM, CDR2 ANQGSEA. The CDR3 loop reads CSVGSTGELFF. The CDR3 DNA reads as TGCAGCGTTGGGTCCACCGGGGAGCTGTTTTTT.

This clonotype was counted at least ten times. The rearrangement links TRBV6-6 to TRBJ2-3, with D perhaps TRBD2 (5 bases). The V and J ends lost 0 bases and 5 bases respectively, with 6 bases between them. The CDR3 covers 13 residues. Germline CDR1 MNHNY, CDR2 SVGAGI (reference sequence). As DNA, the CDR3 is TGTGCCAGCAGTTACTCGAGGGTAGATACGCAGTATTTT. This sequence encodes CASSYSRVDTQYF.

CDR3 nucleotides: TGTGCCAGCTCGACGGGGCCCCGCTACAATGAGCAGTTCTTC. The encoded protein is CASSTGPRYNEQFF. The chain combines TRBV18 with TRBJ2-1; D tentatively reads TRBD1 or TRBD2 (5 bases each). V lost 6 bases and J 3 bases, leaving 12 bases between the germline ends. Germline-derived CDR1 and CDR2 are KGHSH and LQKENI. The CDR3 is made up of 14 amino acids.

The V and J genes are TRBV29-1 and TRBJ1-4; possibly TRBD1 for D (6 bases). CDR3 length: 15 amino acids. From germline, CDR1 is SQVTM and CDR2 ANQGSEA. Trimming removed 4 bases at V and 4 bases at J, with 16 bases between. The CDR3 loop reads CSVAARTVDNEKLFF. In nucleotides, the CDR3 is TGCAGCGTTGCGGCTCGGACAGTTGATAATGAAAAACTGTTTTTT.

In DNA form, the CDR3 reads TGCGCCAGCAGCTTGGGCGGAGCGAGCCACGAGCAGTACTTC. This encodes CASSLGGASHEQYF. The chain employs TRBV5-1 and TRBJ2-7; no clear D. Trimming removed 0 bases from V and 5 bases from J, with 12 bases in between. The CDR3 sequence is 14 residues long. CDR1 and CDR2 (germline): SGHRS, YFSETQ.

In its sample, this clonotype was seen many times. This chain connects TRBV10-3 to TRBJ1-5; D gene ambiguous. Germline V gene data show CDR1 as ENHRY and CDR2 as SYGVKD. The CDR3 sequence is 13 residues long. V was pared by 4 bases and J by 5 bases, with 9 bases between. The CDR3 reads CAISVTMDQPQHF. Here the CDR3 DNA reads TGTGCCATCAGTGTAACAATGGATCAGCCCCAGCATTTT.

This clonotype was counted at least ten times. The chain links TRBV6-1 to TRBJ2-3; weak D call: TRBD1 (5 bases). CDR3 size: 13 residues. Per the germline V gene, CDR1 is MNHNS and CDR2 is SASEGT. V gave up 6 bases and J gave up 4 bases, with 11 bases separating them. CDR3 in amino acids: CASRDTGSDTQYF. The CDR3 region has the DNA TGTGCCAGCAGGGATACAGGATCAGATACGCAGTATTTT.

This clonotype came up many times. The chain links TRBV5-1 to TRBJ1-1; no definite D call. The germline V gene has CDR1 SGHRS and CDR2 YFSETQ. The V end lost 0 bases, the J end lost 12 bases, and 12 bases lay between the germline ends. The CDR3 sequence is 12 residues long. CDR3: CASSLDSAVTFF. The CDR3 DNA sequence: TGCGCCAGCAGCTTGGACAGTGCGGTAACTTTCTTT.

In this sample, this clonotype turned up a few times. The chain links TRBV18 to TRBJ2-3, with 8 nucleotides matching TRBD1. CDR1 and CDR2 from the germline V gene are KGHSH and LQKENI. Trimming removed 2 bases from V and 4 bases from J; junction bases left unmatched: 8. The CDR3 totals 16 residues. The CDR3: CASSPIGRGRADTQYF. The CDR3 DNA sequence: TGTGCCAGCTCACCAATCGGCAGGGGGCGAGCAGATACGCAGTATTTT.

V usage is TRBV5-5 and J usage is TRBJ2-2; D remains ambiguous. The CDR3 totals 13 residues. With 0 bases removed from V and 4 bases from J, the gap between germline ends came to 4 bases. In germline, CDR1 is SGHKS, CDR2 YYEKEE (reference sequence). The CDR3 nucleotides read TGTGCCAGCAGCTTGGCGGCCACCGGGGAGCTGTTTTTT. It yields the protein CASSLAATGELFF.

This clonotype has just one count. The chain joins TRBV10-2 to TRBJ2-7; the match to TRBD2 covers 11 bases. Germline V CDR1 and CDR2: WSHSY, SAAADI. The CDR3 runs 15 residues. Trimming cost V 6 bases and J 0 bases; bases outside gene matches: 4. The CDR3 DNA is TGCGCCAGCAGCTTGACTAGCGGGATCTCCTACGAGCAGTACTTC. It is translated as CASSLTSGISYEQYF.

The rearrangement links TRBV12-3 or TRBV12-4 to TRBJ2-3, with TRBD2 identical over 15 bases. The CDR3 has 18 residues. J gave up 1 base and V 11 bases, and 13 bases lay outside the gene matches. CDR3 residues: CAFSFGLAGGYGTDTQYF. As DNA, the CDR3 is TGTGCCTTCAGTTTCGGACTAGCGGGAGGGTACGGCACAGATACGCAGTATTTT.

This chain joins TRBV20-1 and TRBJ2-1, with 8 bases lining up with TRBD2. Germline V gene sequence: CDR1 DFQATT, CDR2 SNEGSKA (reference sequence). The trim removed 6 bases at V and 9 bases at J, leaving 13 bases unmatched. This CDR3 has 14 amino acids. CDR3 region: CSAAIAGLSSEQFF. The CDR3 DNA reads as TGCAGTGCCGCTATAGCGGGACTATCCTCTGAGCAGTTCTTC.

The genes are TRBV10-2 and TRBJ2-1; 13 bases agree with TRBD2. CDR3 size: 14 residues. Germline V gene sequence: CDR1 WSHSY, CDR2 SAAADI. Trimming removed 6 bases from V and 4 bases from J; junction bases left unmatched: 0. CDR3 DNA sequence: TGCGCCAGCAGGGGACTAGCGGGATACAATGAGCAGTTCTTC. This codes for CASRGLAGYNEQFF.

The chain combines TRBV14 with TRBJ2-7; TRBD2 agrees at 7 bases. The ends lost 4 bases at V and 4 bases at J; junction bases unmatched: 4. CDR1 and CDR2 from the germline V gene are SGHDN and FVKESK. This CDR3 is built from 13 residues. The CDR3 DNA sequence: TGTGCCAGCAGCCTGGGACTATTATACGAGCAGTACTTC. This sequence encodes CASSLGLLYEQYF.

CDR3 nucleotides: TGTGCCAGCAGCCGGAGGGCCCATTCACCCCTCCACTTT. Its translation: CASSRRAHSPLHF. V usage is TRBV5-8 and J usage is TRBJ1-6, with D hard to call. Trimming shortened V by 4 bases and J by 8 bases, and 10 bases separated the two germline ends. This CDR3 is built from 13 residues. CDR1 and CDR2 (germline): SGHTS, YDEGEE. Filled out from reference TRBV5-8 and TRBJ1-6, the complete variable domain reads EAGVTQSPTHLIKTRGQQATLRCSPISGHTSVYWYQQALGLGLQFLLWYDEGEERNRGNFPPRFSGRQFPNYSSELNVNALELEDSALYLCASSRRAHSPLHFGNGTRLTVT.